These T cell receptor beta chains were read from a single sample in a study of human T cells and chemical hapten exposure. A single record per CDR3 protein comes from TCRdb applying MiXCR to the RACE reads. The table includes about 380,000 distinct CDR3 sequences, about 6% detected once. The input for sequencing was whole blood, taken in connection with sensitization to the hapten diphenylcyclopropenone (DPC). All receptors come from a woman younger than 35 with alopecia areata. Some clones in this sample may be carry-over from other donors' samples. The CDR3 runs from the conserved cysteine through the conserved F or W. The D gene is left open where the match is weak. The size of a clone is reported for some rows only, either as once, few or many, or as a class for expanded clones.

D gene,V gene,J gene,clone size,CDR3 DNA,CDR3 protein
.,TRBV29-1,TRBJ2-1,.,TGCAGCGCCATCACCAATGAGCAGTTCTTC,CSAITNEQFF
TRBD2,TRBV3-1,TRBJ2-1,few,TGTGCCAGCAGCCAACTTACTAGCGGCCGGTCCTACAATGAGCAGTTCTTC,CASSQLTSGRSYNEQFF
.,TRBV3-1,TRBJ2-1,few,TGTGCCAGCAGCCCAGGGCTGGAGTATAGGAATGAGCAGTTCTTC,CASSPGLEYRNEQFF
TRBD2,TRBV6-4,TRBJ2-3,many,TGTGCCAGCAGTGGGACTAGCGGGGGCACAGATACGCAGTATTTT,CASSGTSGGTDTQYF
.,TRBV20-1,TRBJ2-1,few,TGCAGTGCTAGAGATTTTAAGGAGCAGTTCTTC,CSARDFKEQFF
.,TRBV24-1,TRBJ2-1,.,TGTGCCACCAGTGAAAGGGGGATAGATGAGCAGTTCTTC,CATSERGIDEQFF
.,TRBV2,TRBJ2-3,few,TGTGCCAGCAGTGAACAGGGGCGAAGTTCCCGCACAGATACGCAGTATTTT,CASSEQGRSSRTDTQYF
.,TRBV5-4,TRBJ2-7,.,TGTGCCAGCAGCTTGATTGGGGTAGAGCAGTACTTC,CASSLIGVEQYF
TRBD2,TRBV5-1,TRBJ2-1,.,TGCGCCAGCAGCTTTATCAGCGGGGGCGATGAGCAGTTCTTC,CASSFISGGDEQFF
.,TRBV7-2,TRBJ2-7,few,TGTGCCAGCAGCTCTCAGGTTTTCTACGAGCAGTACTTC,CASSSQVFYEQYF
TRBD1,TRBV7-9,TRBJ2-1,.,TGTGCCAGCAGCCCGAGGGACAGGGGATTAGATGAGCAGTTCTTC,CASSPRDRGLDEQFF
.,TRBV21-1,TRBJ2-2,once,TGTGCCAGCAGCAAACCCCCCCCGTACGGGCGAGCCGGGGAGCTGTTTTTT,CASSKPPPYGRAGELFF
.,TRBV29-1,TRBJ1-2,many,TGCAGCGTTGAAGAGGGCAGTCTCTATGGCTACACCTTC,CSVEEGSLYGYTF
.,TRBV10-3,TRBJ2-3,many,TGTGCCATCAGTGACACAGATACGCAGTATTTT,CAISDTDTQYF
.,TRBV6-2/TRBV6-3,TRBJ2-7,.,TGTGCCAGCAGTTTCGACCGAACCTACGAGCAGTACTTC,CASSFDRTYEQYF
.,TRBV18,TRBJ2-2,many,TGTGCCAGCTCACCCAAGCTCGCGGACACCGGGGAGCTGTTTTTT,CASSPKLADTGELFF
.,TRBV28,TRBJ2-7,few,TGTGCCAGCAGCTTCCCCAGAAAGGAAAGCTCCTACGAGCAGTACTTC,CASSFPRKESSYEQYF
.,TRBV12-3/TRBV12-4,TRBJ2-7,few,TGTGCCAGCACCCAATCCCGGGACATCACCTACGAGCAGTACTTC,CASTQSRDITYEQYF
TRBD2,TRBV9,TRBJ2-3,few,TGTGCCAGCAGGTCGACTAGCTGGGAGGCAGATACGCAGTATTTT,CASRSTSWEADTQYF
.,TRBV7-9,TRBJ2-3,many,TGTGCCAGCAGCTCCTTCTCAGAGGATGGTACAGATACGCAGTATTTT,CASSSFSEDGTDTQYF
TRBD1,TRBV18,TRBJ2-2,few,TGTGCCAGCTCACCCTCCGGGACAGGGGGCGCGGATAACACCGGGGAGCTGTTTTTT,CASSPSGTGGADNTGELFF
.,TRBV29-1,TRBJ2-5,many,TGCAGCGTTGAACCCCACCAAGAGACCCAGTACTTC,CSVEPHQETQYF
.,TRBV3-1,TRBJ1-1,.,TGTGCCAGCAGCCAAAGTTGGGGGCGCAACACTGAAGCTTTCTTT,CASSQSWGRNTEAFF
.,TRBV12-3/TRBV12-4,TRBJ2-2,.,TGTGCCAGTACTACCTCCGGGACCGTAAACACCGGGGAGCTGTTTTTT,CASTTSGTVNTGELFF
TRBD2,TRBV6-1,TRBJ2-5,.,TGTGCCAGCTCCGGGACTAACCACCAAGAGACCCAGTACTTC,CASSGTNHQETQYF
TRBD1,TRBV15,TRBJ1-5,many,TGTGCCACCAGCAGAGATTACGGGACAGGGAGCAATCAGCCCCAGCATTTT,CATSRDYGTGSNQPQHF
.,TRBV2,TRBJ1-4,.,TGTGCCAGCATTTTAGAGGGGACTAATGAAAAACTGTTTTTT,CASILEGTNEKLFF
TRBD1,TRBV5-1,TRBJ2-5,few,TGCGCCAGCAGCCCCGAATTATCGGGACAGGGACGAGAGACCCAGTACTTC,CASSPELSGQGRETQYF
TRBD1,TRBV29-1,TRBJ2-4,many,TGCAGCGTTACAGGGGTAGAGGCCAAAAACATTCAGTACTTC,CSVTGVEAKNIQYF
.,TRBV12-3/TRBV12-4,TRBJ2-1,.,TGTGCCAGCAGTTGGACTACTAATGAGCAGTTCTTC,CASSWTTNEQFF
TRBD1,TRBV7-9,TRBJ1-1,many,TGTGCCAGCAGCTTAAGCCCGGGACAGGGTACCGGAATGAACACTGAAGCTTTCTTT,CASSLSPGQGTGMNTEAFF
.,TRBV7-2,TRBJ1-2,.,TGTGCCAGCAGCTCCGCTTTAGGCTACACCTTC,CASSSALGYTF
.,TRBV9,TRBJ2-2,.,TGTGCCAGCAGTCTACAGGGCTCGAACACCGGGGAGCTGTTTTTT,CASSLQGSNTGELFF
.,TRBV28,TRBJ2-7,.,TGTGGCAGCAGTTTACCGGACTTATGGCAGTACTTC,CGSSLPDLWQYF
.,TRBV20-1,TRBJ2-3,few,TGCAGTGCTAGAGTTGGGACCCTTAGCACAGATACGCAGTATTTT,CSARVGTLSTDTQYF
.,TRBV6-2/TRBV6-3,TRBJ1-5,many,TGTGCCAGCGCGCCCTGGAGCAATCAGCCCCAGCATTTT,CASAPWSNQPQHF
TRBD2,TRBV20-1,TRBJ2-2,.,TGCAGTGCTAGAGATCCTCACTGGTCTAGCGGGGCGAACACCGGGGAGCTGTTTTTT,CSARDPHWSSGANTGELFF
.,TRBV5-5,TRBJ2-4,many,TGTGCCAGCAGCCGCACAGTAGCCAAAAACATTCAGTACTTC,CASSRTVAKNIQYF
.,TRBV6-2/TRBV6-3,TRBJ2-1,many,TGTGCCAGCAGCAGGGACCCCTCTTCGAATGAGCAGTTCTTC,CASSRDPSSNEQFF
.,TRBV20-1,TRBJ1-6,.,TGCAGTGCTAGCTTGACCCCCAGCTCCTATAATTCACCCCTCCACTTT,CSASLTPSSYNSPLHF
.,TRBV5-4,TRBJ1-2,many,TGTGCCAGCAGCCTGCATCGGACAGCTTTTTATGGCTACACCTTC,CASSLHRTAFYGYTF
.,TRBV12-3/TRBV12-4,TRBJ1-6,many,TGTGCCAGCAGCGACCTTAATTCACCCCTCCACTTT,CASSDLNSPLHF
.,TRBV7-2,TRBJ2-1,few,TGTGCCAGCAGCTTAGCAGGGCTAGGGTCCTACAATGAGCAGTTCTTC,CASSLAGLGSYNEQFF
.,TRBV6-2/TRBV6-3,TRBJ1-1,.,TGTGCCAGCAGCCCCAACGGGGTAGTCACTGAAGCTTTCTTT,CASSPNGVVTEAFF
TRBD1,TRBV12-3/TRBV12-4,TRBJ1-3,many,TGTGCCAGCAGAATGGGGCGACAGGGGCTCGAATCGAGATCTGGAAACACCATATATTTT,CASRMGRQGLESRSGNTIYF
.,TRBV19,TRBJ1-5,few,TGTGCCAGTAGTATAGGACTTCCGGGGTCGGGACAGCCCCAGCATTTT,CASSIGLPGSGQPQHF
TRBD2,TRBV29-1,TRBJ2-1,many,TGCAGCGTTGAAGGGGGACTATACTACAATGAGCAGTTCTTC,CSVEGGLYYNEQFF
TRBD1,TRBV9,TRBJ1-4,many,TGTGCCAGCAGCGTAGAACAGGGGGCGGGAAAACTGTTTTTT,CASSVEQGAGKLFF
TRBD2,TRBV9,TRBJ2-1,.,TGTGCCAGCAGCCCCCGGGGGGGGACTCCTCCCTACAATGAGCAGTTCTTC,CASSPRGGTPPYNEQFF
.,TRBV7-2,TRBJ2-5,few,TGTGCCAGCAGCTCCACCCGGGACATAGCGCCCTACTTC,CASSSTRDIAPYF
.,TRBV12-3/TRBV12-4,TRBJ1-1,few,TGTGCCAGCAGCTACGTGCCGGAGCGAGCTTTCTTT,CASSYVPERAFF
.,TRBV5-1,TRBJ2-5,.,TGCGCCAGCAGCTCCAATGAGGCTAGCGTGGAAGAGACCCAGTACTTC,CASSSNEASVEETQYF
TRBD2,TRBV7-2,TRBJ2-5,few,TGTGCCAGCAGCTGGACTAGCGGGGAAGAGACCCAGTACTTC,CASSWTSGEETQYF
.,TRBV25-1,TRBJ2-2,.,TGTGCCAGCAGTGAAGTGTCGGCCATAAACACCGGGGAGCTGTTTTTT,CASSEVSAINTGELFF
.,TRBV25-1,TRBJ1-2,many,TGTGCCAGCAGCGGTCAGTCCTATGGCTACACCTTC,CASSGQSYGYTF
.,TRBV27,TRBJ2-7,few,TGTGCCAGCAGTCCCCGCTTGGTGGCCCCGGGGATCGATGAGCAGTACTTC,CASSPRLVAPGIDEQYF
.,TRBV4-3,TRBJ1-5,.,TGCGCCAGCAGTGACAAGAAGAATCAGCCCCAGCATTTT,CASSDKKNQPQHF
TRBD1,TRBV27,TRBJ1-2,many,TGTGCCAGCAGTTTAACGCCACAGGGGGCTTTTGGCTACACCTTC,CASSLTPQGAFGYTF
TRBD1,TRBV12-3/TRBV12-4,TRBJ2-1,.,TGTGCCAGCAGTTCCCTGGGACAGGGCGGAGAGGGCTCCTACAATGAGCAGTTCTTC,CASSSLGQGGEGSYNEQFF
.,TRBV6-5,TRBJ1-2,many,TGTGCCAGCAGTTACAGGGAGGCTCCGGTGGGCTATGGCTACACCTTC,CASSYREAPVGYGYTF